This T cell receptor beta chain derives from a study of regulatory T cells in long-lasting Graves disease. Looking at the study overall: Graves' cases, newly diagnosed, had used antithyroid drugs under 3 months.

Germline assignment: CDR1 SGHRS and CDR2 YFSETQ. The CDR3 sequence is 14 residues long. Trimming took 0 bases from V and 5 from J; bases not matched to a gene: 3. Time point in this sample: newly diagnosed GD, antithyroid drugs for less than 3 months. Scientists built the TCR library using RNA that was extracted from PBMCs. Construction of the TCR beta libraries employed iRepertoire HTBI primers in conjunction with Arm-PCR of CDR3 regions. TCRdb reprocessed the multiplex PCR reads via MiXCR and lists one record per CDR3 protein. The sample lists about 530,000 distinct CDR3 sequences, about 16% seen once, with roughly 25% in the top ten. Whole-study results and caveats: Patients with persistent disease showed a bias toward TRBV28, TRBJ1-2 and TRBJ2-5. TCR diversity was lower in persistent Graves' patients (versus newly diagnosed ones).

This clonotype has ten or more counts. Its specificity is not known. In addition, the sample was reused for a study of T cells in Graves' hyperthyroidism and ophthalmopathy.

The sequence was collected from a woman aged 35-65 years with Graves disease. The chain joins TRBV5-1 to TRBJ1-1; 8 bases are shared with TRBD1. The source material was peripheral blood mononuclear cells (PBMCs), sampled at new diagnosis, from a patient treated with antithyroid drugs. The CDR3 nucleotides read TGCGCCAGCAGCTTGGTGTACAGGGGGACTGAAGCTTTCTTT. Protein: CASSLVYRGTEAFF. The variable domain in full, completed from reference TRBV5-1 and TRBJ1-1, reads KAGVTQTPRYLIKTRGQQVTLSCSPISGHRSVSWYQQTPGQGLQFLFEYFSETQRNKGNFPGRFSGRQFSNSRSEMNVSTLELGDSALYLCASSLVYRGTEAFFGQGTRLTVV.